This T cell receptor (beta chain) was identified in a study of cytomegalovirus exposure and HLA in healthy donors. Regarding the study as a whole: Generally TCR sequences proved uncommon, though certain public TCRs appeared in numerous donors.

Germline V gives CDR1 SNHLY, CDR2 FYNNEI. The CDR3 consists of 13 residues. Trimming shortened V by 3 bases and J by 4 bases, and 9 bases separated the two germline ends. This table comes from immunoSEQ multiplex PCR, and its TCRdb copy is limited to in-frame clones, with some not included. Of about 130,000 clones in the sample, around 92% were seen once. Details on this clone: Its matching antigen is unknown.

The chain recombines TRBV2 with TRBJ2-5, with D unresolved. Sequencing used PBMCs. This TCR derives from a man under 40 in good health and CMV-seronegative. Here the CDR3 reads CASSDQVAETQYF. CDR3 bases: TGTGCCAGCAGTGATCAGGTCGCAGAGACCCAGTACTTC.